Listed below are T cell receptor beta chains from one sample, sequenced in a study of cytomegalovirus exposure and HLA in healthy donors. Profiling relied on immunoSEQ multiplex PCR, and the TCRdb table lists in-frame clones only, not all of them. The data contain tens of thousands of clones, about 96% of them seen just once; the ten biggest clones take up approximately 2.5%. The material sequenced was PBMCs. Receptors originate from a man between 18 and 35 years old in good health and CMV-seronegative. Each CDR3 is given with its conserved first and last residue. A D gene is named only where the DNA matches it firmly. Clone size is given for some rows only: seen once, a few or many times, or a class if the clone is expanded.

TRBD1	TRBJ1-2	TRBV6-1	.	CASSEPFTGVLAGYTF	TGTGCCAGCAGTGAGCCCTTTACAGGGGTTCTTGCCGGCTACACCTTC
.	TRBJ1-6	TRBV7-9	.	CASSQSSTSSYNSPLHF	TGTGCCAGCAGCCAATCCTCCACAAGCTCCTATAATTCACCCCTCCACTTT
.	TRBJ1-1	TRBV6-5	.	CASTATGGTTEAFF	TGTGCCAGCACCGCGACGGGGGGGACCACTGAAGCTTTCTTT
TRBD2	TRBJ2-1	TRBV7-3	.	CASSLGGRGYNEQFF	TGTGCCAGCAGCTTAGGTGGGAGGGGCTACAATGAGCAGTTCTTC
.	TRBJ1-1	TRBV6-5	.	CASSYSRGRGTEAFF	TGTGCCAGCAGTTACTCACGGGGGAGGGGTACTGAAGCTTTCTTT
.	TRBJ2-5	TRBV28	.	CASSPLYLSQGSFQETQYF	TGTGCCAGCAGTCCCCTTTACTTATCACAGGGATCTTTCCAAGAGACCCAGTACTTC
.	TRBJ1-1	TRBV2	.	CASREDTEAFF	TGTGCCAGCAGGGAGGACACTGAAGCTTTCTTT
.	TRBJ2-2	TRBV7-9	.	CASTVSSYTGELFF	TGTGCCAGCACCGTATCGTCTTACACCGGGGAGCTGTTTTTT
.	TRBJ2-3	TRBV19	.	CASTVTSAGLPFQYF	TGTGCCAGTACGGTGACCTCCGCCGGACTTCCTTTTCAGTATTTT
TRBD1	TRBJ1-6	TRBV27	.	CASSLGTGRNSPLHF	TGTGCCAGCAGTTTGGGGACAGGGAGAAATTCACCCCTCCACTTT
TRBD1	TRBJ2-3	TRBV19	.	CASRDRGLTDTQYF	TGTGCCAGCAGGGACAGGGGGCTCACAGATACGCAGTATTTT
.	TRBJ1-2	TRBV27	.	CASSLRGNYGYTF	TGTGCCAGCAGTTTAAGGGGAAACTATGGCTACACCTTC
.	TRBJ1-5	TRBV4-1	.	CASSQAGNSNQPQHF	TGCGCCAGCAGCCAAGCCGGGAATAGCAATCAGCCCCAGCATTTT
.	TRBJ2-3	TRBV4-1	.	CASSQDAGARDTQYF	TGCGCCAGCAGCCAAGATGCTGGGGCGCGAGATACGCAGTATTTT
.	TRBJ2-5	TRBV19	.	CASSIRAGDGTQYF	TGTGCCAGTAGTATTAGGGCAGGGGATGGGACCCAGTACTTC
TRBD1	TRBJ2-7	TRBV5-6	.	CASSLGQGTTEQYF	TGTGCCAGCAGCTTGGGACAGGGAACTACGGAGCAGTACTTC
TRBD1	TRBJ1-2	TRBV5-4	.	CASSPTGTGTIFGCGYTF	TGTGCCAGCAGCCCTACCGGGACAGGGACGATCTTCGGGTGTGGCTACACCTTC
TRBD1	TRBJ2-1	TRBV11-2	.	CASLRTGGDEQFF	TGTGCCAGCCTTCGGACAGGGGGCGATGAGCAGTTCTTC
TRBD1	TRBJ2-2	TRBV7-8	.	CASSLDRVNTGELFF	TGTGCCAGCAGCCTAGACAGGGTAAACACCGGGGAGCTGTTTTTT
TRBD1	TRBJ1-1	TRBV6-5	.	CASSKGAQRTEAFF	TGTGCCAGCAGTAAGGGGGCGCAACGCACTGAAGCTTTCTTT
TRBD1	TRBJ2-2	TRBV11-3	.	CASSLGQGLNTGELFF	TGTGCCAGCAGCTTGGGACAGGGCCTAAACACCGGGGAGCTGTTTTTT
TRBD2	TRBJ2-3	TRBV5-1	.	CASSLGLAGVTDTQYF	TGCGCCAGCAGCTTGGGACTAGCGGGGGTCACAGATACGCAGTATTTT
TRBD1	TRBJ1-3	TRBV28	.	CASSSQGAGGNTIYF	TGTGCCAGCAGTTCTCAGGGGGCTGGGGGAAACACCATATATTTT
TRBD2	TRBJ2-5	TRBV5-4	.	CASSLVAGEETQYF	TGTGCCAGCAGCTTGGTGGCGGGGGAAGAGACCCAGTACTTC
.	TRBJ1-1	TRBV28	.	CASSPRGPEAFF	TGTGCCAGCAGCCCTAGGGGTCCTGAAGCTTTCTTT
.	TRBJ1-2	TRBV2	.	CASLNGASYGYTF	TGTGCCAGCCTTAATGGGGCGTCCTATGGCTACACCTTC
.	TRBJ1-1	TRBV21-1	.	CASSKRTREDGTEAFF	TGTGCCAGCAGCAAAAGGACGCGGGAGGATGGCACTGAAGCTTTCTTT
.	TRBJ2-7	TRBV7-7	.	CASSLTGRGEQYF	TGTGCTAGCAGCTTAACAGGACGAGGCGAGCAGTACTTC
TRBD1	TRBJ2-7	TRBV18	.	CASSPGTGTYEQYF	TGTGCCAGCTCACCAGGGACAGGGACCTACGAGCAGTACTTC
.	TRBJ2-7	TRBV6-6	.	CASSYRSSYEQYF	TGTGCCAGCAGTTATCGCAGCTCCTACGAGCAGTACTTC
.	TRBJ1-1	TRBV28	.	CASSLSGVNTEAFF	TGTGCCAGCAGTCTTTCCGGGGTGAACACTGAAGCTTTCTTT
TRBD2	TRBJ2-1	TRBV12-5	.	CASGPLGLTSGAYNEQFF	TGTGCTAGTGGCCCTCTCGGTTTAACTAGCGGTGCCTACAATGAGCAGTTCTTC
.	TRBJ2-4	TRBV19	.	CASSFQGEDIQYF	TGTGCCAGTAGTTTTCAGGGCGAGGACATTCAGTACTTC
.	TRBJ1-2	TRBV21-1	.	CASSKDKDRGYGYTF	TGTGCCAGCAGCAAGGACAAGGACAGGGGTTATGGCTACACCTTC
TRBD2	TRBJ2-7	TRBV7-6	.	CASSPRLAGGKYEQYF	TGTGCCAGCAGCCCCCGACTAGCGGGAGGGAAATACGAGCAGTACTTC
.	TRBJ1-2	TRBV6-6	.	CASSTGGNPEGYTF	TGTGCCAGCAGTACGGGAGGGAATCCAGAAGGCTACACCTTC
TRBD1	TRBJ2-3	TRBV10-3	.	CAISGTGKSTDTQYF	TGTGCCATCAGCGGGACAGGGAAAAGCACAGATACGCAGTATTTT
TRBD1	TRBJ1-6	TRBV7-6	.	CASSDGQGANRPLHF	TGTGCCAGCAGCGACGGACAGGGGGCAAATAGGCCCCTCCACTTT
.	TRBJ1-5	TRBV28	.	CASSLEQRYQPQHF	TGTGCCAGCAGTTTAGAGCAGCGGTACCAGCCCCAGCATTTT
TRBD1	TRBJ1-2	TRBV10-2	few	CASSEGQGANGYTF	TGCGCCAGCAGTGAGGGACAGGGGGCGAATGGCTACACCTTC
.	TRBJ1-3	TRBV4-1	.	CASSRYSQESGNTIYF	TGCGCCAGCAGCCGGTACAGCCAGGAATCTGGAAACACCATATATTTT
.	TRBJ2-1	TRBV6-6	.	CASSVSIRDTGEQFF	TGTGCCAGCAGTGTATCTATCCGGGACACCGGTGAGCAGTTCTTC
.	TRBJ1-1	TRBV6-1	.	CASSEEGGVSTEAFF	TGTGCCAGCAGTGAAGAAGGGGGGGTGAGCACTGAAGCTTTCTTT
.	TRBJ2-1	TRBV7-9	.	CASSLAGQGPYDEQFF	TGTGCCAGCAGCCTAGCTGGTCAGGGCCCTTACGATGAGCAGTTCTTC
TRBD1	TRBJ2-1	TRBV9	.	CASSVVGGSAYNEQFF	TGTGCCAGCAGCGTAGTAGGGGGCAGTGCGTACAATGAGCAGTTCTTC
.	TRBJ2-5	TRBV9	.	CASSGLEGETQYF	TGTGCCAGCAGCGGACTAGAAGGGGAGACCCAGTACTTC
TRBD2	TRBJ2-1	TRBV14	.	CASSQLTSAGTNEQFF	TGTGCCAGCAGCCAACTAACTAGCGCGGGCACAAATGAGCAGTTCTTC
TRBD2	TRBJ2-2	TRBV30	.	CAWSGPSGTGELFF	TGTGCCTGGAGTGGCCCTAGCGGGACCGGGGAGCTGTTTTTT
TRBD1	TRBJ1-2	TRBV28	.	CASSPPPWTGEGGYTF	TGTGCCAGCAGTCCCCCGCCCTGGACAGGGGAGGGGGGCTACACCTTC
TRBD1	TRBJ1-1	TRBV30	.	CAWSGTGAWEAFF	TGTGCCTGGAGCGGGACAGGGGCTTGGGAAGCTTTCTTT
TRBD1	TRBJ1-3	TRBV4-1	.	CASSHPDRDSGNTIYF	TGCGCCAGCAGCCATCCAGACAGGGACTCTGGAAACACCATATATTTT
TRBD1	TRBJ1-1	TRBV7-9	.	CASSSDRARTTEAFF	TGTGCCAGCAGCTCGGACAGGGCTCGAACCACTGAAGCTTTCTTT
TRBD1	TRBJ1-1	TRBV5-8	.	CASKLLGTGEAFF	TGTGCCAGCAAACTCCTGGGGACAGGCGAAGCTTTCTTT
.	TRBJ1-4	TRBV30	.	CAWSVPGGPNEKLFF	TGTGCCTGGAGTGTACCTGGGGGCCCTAATGAAAAACTGTTTTTT
TRBD1	TRBJ2-5	TRBV10-2	.	CASSESKGQGSRETQYF	TGCGCCAGCAGTGAGTCGAAGGGACAGGGGTCGCGCGAGACCCAGTACTTC
.	TRBJ2-1	TRBV5-5	.	CASSPVASSSSYNEQFF	TGTGCCAGCAGCCCTGTCGCTAGCTCAAGCTCCTACAATGAGCAGTTCTTC
.	TRBJ2-7	TRBV2	.	CASRGGTYEQYF	TGTGCCAGCAGGGGCGGGACCTACGAGCAGTACTTC
.	TRBJ1-1	TRBV10-1	.	CASSESPGKTEAFF	TGCGCCAGCAGTGAGTCGCCAGGGAAGACTGAAGCTTTCTTT
.	TRBJ2-7	TRBV5-6	.	CASSLGLGAKQYF	TGTGCCAGCAGCTTGGGGTTGGGGGCGAAGCAGTACTTC